The rows below give T cell receptor beta chains drawn from one sample of a study of cytomegalovirus exposure and HLA in healthy donors. Sequenced by immunoSEQ multiplex PCR; TCRdb stores in-frame clones only, minus some. The table has 210,000 or so clones, around 87% seen once. Sequenced: PBMCs. The receptor source for this set is a man aged 25-45 years in good health and CMV-seronegative. CDR3s include the opening cysteine and the closing phenylalanine or tryptophan. The D gene is left open where the match is weak. A clone size is listed for some rows: how often the clone was seen (once, few, many), or a class if it is expanded.

V: TRBV7-9; D: TRBD1; size: -; J: TRBJ2-1; CDR3: CASSSAGQGVRNEQFF; DNA: TGTGCCAGCAGCTCAGCTGGACAGGGGGTTCGGAATGAGCAGTTCTTC
V: TRBV2; D: -; size: once; J: TRBJ1-5; CDR3: CASSETISNQPQHF; DNA: TGTGCCAGCAGCGAGACTATTAGCAATCAGCCCCAGCATTTT
V: TRBV5-1; D: TRBD1; size: -; J: TRBJ1-1; CDR3: CASSFLTGGTEAFF; DNA: TGCGCCAGCAGCTTCTTAACAGGGGGCACTGAAGCTTTCTTT
V: TRBV2; D: -; size: -; J: TRBJ2-3; CDR3: CASRADRSSTDTQYF; DNA: TGTGCCAGCAGGGCCGACAGGTCTAGCACAGATACGCAGTATTTT
V: TRBV2; D: -; size: -; J: TRBJ2-3; CDR3: CASSVRGARDTQYF; DNA: TGTGCCAGCAGTGTTCGGGGGGCACGAGATACGCAGTATTTT
V: TRBV7-9; D: -; size: -; J: TRBJ1-2; CDR3: CASSTATNYGYTF; DNA: TGTGCCAGCAGCACCGCGACTAACTATGGCTACACCTTC
V: TRBV18; D: TRBD1; size: -; J: TRBJ2-5; CDR3: CASSPLGQGRGETQYF; DNA: TGTGCCAGCTCACCACTGGGACAGGGACGTGGGGAGACCCAGTACTTC
V: TRBV19; D: -; size: -; J: TRBJ2-1; CDR3: CASAEGYNEQFF; DNA: TGTGCCAGTGCGGAGGGATACAATGAGCAGTTCTTC
V: TRBV13; D: -; size: -; J: TRBJ2-2; CDR3: CASSLEQGPNTGELFF; DNA: TGTGCCAGCAGCTTAGAACAGGGACCGAACACCGGGGAGCTGTTTTTT
V: TRBV5-1; D: -; size: -; J: TRBJ2-5; CDR3: CASTVGTARETQYF; DNA: TGCGCCAGCACCGTTGGGACTGCTCGCGAGACCCAGTACTTC
V: TRBV6-1; D: -; size: -; J: TRBJ1-1; CDR3: CASSDSPSLNTEAFF; DNA: TGTGCCAGCAGTGATTCCCCGAGTTTGAACACTGAAGCTTTCTTT
V: TRBV7-8; D: -; size: -; J: TRBJ2-7; CDR3: CASSLSGFRVGEQYF; DNA: TGTGCCAGCAGTTTATCTGGGTTCAGGGTAGGCGAGCAGTACTTC
V: TRBV27; D: TRBD2; size: -; J: TRBJ2-1; CDR3: CASSGPGSGLAYNEQFF; DNA: TGTGCCAGCAGTGGCCCGGGATCGGGACTAGCCTACAATGAGCAGTTCTTC
V: TRBV6-4; D: TRBD1; size: -; J: TRBJ2-1; CDR3: CASSDSGTAYNEQFF; DNA: TGTGCCAGCAGTGACTCCGGGACAGCTTACAATGAGCAGTTCTTC
V: TRBV19; D: -; size: -; J: TRBJ1-5; CDR3: CASEGKGRRPQHF; DNA: TGTGCCAGCGAGGGAAAGGGAAGACGGCCCCAGCATTTT
V: TRBV7-6; D: -; size: -; J: TRBJ2-1; CDR3: CASSSRTNSHNEQFF; DNA: TGTGCCAGCAGCTCTCGGACAAACTCACACAATGAGCAGTTCTTC
V: TRBV7-9; D: TRBD2; size: once; J: TRBJ2-5; CDR3: CASRSLAGGRETQYF; DNA: TGTGCCAGCAGATCCCTAGCGGGGGGCCGAGAGACCCAGTACTTC
V: TRBV6-1; D: TRBD1; size: -; J: TRBJ1-2; CDR3: CASSEAQGGYGYTF; DNA: TGTGCCAGCAGTGAAGCGCAGGGGGGTTATGGCTACACCTTC
V: TRBV25-1; D: -; size: -; J: TRBJ1-1; CDR3: CASSESGQNTEAFF; DNA: TGTGCCAGCAGTGAAAGCGGGCAGAACACTGAAGCTTTCTTT
V: TRBV5-4; D: TRBD1; size: -; J: TRBJ1-3; CDR3: CASRQDRGRNTIYF; DNA: TGTGCCAGCAGACAGGACAGGGGTAGAAACACCATATATTTT
V: TRBV29-1; D: -; size: -; J: TRBJ1-3; CDR3: CSVYNAGNTIYF; DNA: TGCAGCGTTTACAACGCTGGAAACACCATATATTTT
V: TRBV7-6; D: -; size: -; J: TRBJ2-5; CDR3: CASSLIGETQYF; DNA: TGTGCCAGCAGCTTAATTGGCGAGACCCAGTACTTC
V: TRBV28; D: -; size: -; J: TRBJ1-6; CDR3: CASREGLGNSPLHF; DNA: TGTGCCAGCCGGGAGGGGCTTGGTAATTCACCCCTCCACTTT
V: TRBV4-2; D: -; size: -; J: TRBJ1-3; CDR3: CASSQGLLGTPSGNTIYF; DNA: TGTGCCAGCAGCCAAGGCCTCCTCGGGACACCTTCTGGAAACACCATATATTTT
V: TRBV19; D: -; size: -; J: TRBJ2-7; CDR3: CASSPGPGAYEQYF; DNA: TGTGCCAGTAGCCCGGGGCCAGGGGCCTACGAGCAGTACTTC
V: TRBV2; D: TRBD1; size: -; J: TRBJ1-2; CDR3: CATWTGATYGYTF; DNA: TGTGCCACATGGACAGGGGCGACCTATGGCTACACCTTC